The 17 T cell receptor beta chains below were found in one sample sequenced in a study of T cell responses to AZD1222 COVID-19 vaccine. Produced via immunoSEQ multiplex PCR; TCRdb's table is partial and in-frame only. The sample shows approximately 120,000 clones, approximately 91% of them seen only once. The material sequenced was peripheral blood, taken on day 0 of AZD1222 vaccination. The source is an adult in good health.

This clone was detected only once. This rearrangement joins TRBV14 to TRBJ2-3; TRBD2 might be the D (6 bases). The CDR3 loop spans 16 amino acids. Germline lookup yields CDR1 SGHDN and CDR2 FVKESK. The V and J ends lost 1 base and 0 bases respectively, with 11 bases between them. CDR3 bases: TGTGCCAGCAGCCAAGTGCGGCTAGCGAGCACAGATACGCAGTATTTT. Translated: CASSQVRLASTDTQYF.

The chain joins TRBV19 to TRBJ1-1; no definite D call. The length of the CDR3 is 13 residues. The V and J ends lost 7 bases and 6 bases respectively, with 15 bases between them. The germline CDR1 and CDR2 sequences are LNHDA and SQIVND (reference sequence). CDR3 sequence reads: CASTRVGLAEAFF. Here the CDR3 DNA reads TGTGCCAGTACCAGAGTAGGGCTTGCTGAAGCTTTCTTT.

V and J are TRBV12-3 or TRBV12-4 and TRBJ2-5; D not certain. The V end was cut by 0 bases, the J end by 10 bases, with 6 bases between. This CDR3 comprises 11 residues. Here the CDR3 reads CASSLAAGQYF. The CDR3 region has the DNA TGTGCCAGCAGTTTAGCGGCTGGCCAGTACTTC.

V usage is TRBV4-2 and J usage is TRBJ1-3; a possible D gene is TRBD1 (5 bases). Trimming removed 1 base at V and 0 bases at J, with 13 bases between. The CDR3 is 17 amino acids. In germline, CDR1 is LGHNA, CDR2 YNFKEQ. Here the CDR3 reads CASSQAESGSSGNTIYF. For the CDR3, the DNA is TGTGCCAGCAGCCAAGCTGAGTCAGGGAGCTCTGGAAACACCATATATTTT.

This rearrangement joins TRBV24-1 to TRBJ1-2; D call uncertain. Germline V gene data show CDR1 as KGHDR and CDR2 as SFDVKD. The CDR3 contains 15 residues. V shed 6 bases and J shed 3 bases, with 16 bases lying between them. CDR3 in DNA: TGTGCCACCAGTTACCCACTCGGGAGGTACTATGGCTACACCTTC. It encodes CATSYPLGRYYGYTF.

The chain is built from TRBV2 and TRBJ2-1; D call uncertain. CDR3 length equals 14 residues. Germline loops: CDR1 SNHLY, CDR2 FYNNEI. V was cut by 3 bases and J by 5 bases, with 11 bases left in between. CDR3 amino acids: CASSELGFDNEQFF. The CDR3 region has the DNA TGTGCCAGCAGTGAGCTGGGCTTCGACAATGAGCAGTTCTTC.

The genes are TRBV7-8 and TRBJ1-6; D might be TRBD1 (6 bases). V was clipped by 6 bases and J by 8 bases, with 14 bases between them. CDR1 is SGHVS and CDR2 is FQNEAQ in the germline V gene. The CDR3 runs 14 residues. This CDR3 is CASRGGHADSPLHF. DNA of the CDR3: TGTGCCAGCAGAGGGGGACACGCCGATTCACCCCTCCACTTT.

The chain is built from TRBV12-5 and TRBJ1-3; D may be TRBD1 (5 bases). V was cut by 1 base and J by 0 bases, with 10 bases left in between. The germline V gene encodes CDR1 LGHNT and CDR2 FRNRAP. The CDR3 length is 16 residues. CDR3 sequence reads: CASGLGGAFSGNTIYF. The CDR3 DNA sequence: TGTGCTAGTGGTTTGGGAGGGGCCTTCTCTGGAAACACCATATATTTT.

The chain is built from TRBV28 and TRBJ2-7; either TRBD1 or TRBD2 may supply D (5 bases each). Germline V CDR1 and CDR2: MDHEN, SYDVKM. The CDR3 totals 13 residues. Trimming took 6 bases from V and 5 from J, leaving 14 bases between them. Written as DNA, the CDR3 is TGTGCCAGCAGCCCGCCGGGGCGGGACGAGCAGTACTTC. This codes for CASSPPGRDEQYF.

The chain carries TRBV25-1 and TRBJ2-7, with a weak D call TRBD2 (5 bases). The CDR3 contains 12 residues. Looked up from germline, CDR1 is MGHDK and CDR2 is SYGVNS. The V end was cut by 4 bases, the J end by 2 bases, with 6 bases between. The CDR3 bases are TGTGCCAGCAGTGGAGGGCCCTACGAGCAGTACTTC. It translates to CASSGGPYEQYF.

This CDR3 reads CASSQDGGGGFEKLFF. DNA for the CDR3: TGCGCCAGCAGCCAAGATGGGGGGGGCGGGTTTGAAAAACTGTTTTTT. The V gene is TRBV4-3, the J gene TRBJ1-4; the D gene is possibly TRBD1 (6 bases). V was clipped by 0 bases and J by 7 bases, with 15 bases between them. Germline V gene data show CDR1 as LGHNA and CDR2 as YSLEER. This CDR3 region has 16 residues.

The chain combines TRBV4-2 with TRBJ1-5, with 7 bases lining up with TRBD1. The CDR3 sequence is 17 residues long. After removal of 3 bases from V and 3 bases from J, the junction contained 11 bases not matched to a gene. Germline V gene sequence: CDR1 LGHNA, CDR2 YNFKEQ. CDR3 nucleotides: TGTGCCAGCAGCCAGGCGCCGGGACAGCGCTCCAATCAGCCCCAGCATTTT. It codes for CASSQAPGQRSNQPQHF.

This rearrangement joins TRBV12-3 or TRBV12-4 to TRBJ2-7; the D gene is possibly TRBD1 (8 bases). The CDR3 is 12 amino acids. V dropped 7 bases and J dropped 6 bases, with 13 bases sitting between them. The CDR3 DNA is TGTGCCAGCAACAGGGGGGGGCCCGAGCAGTACTTC. This sequence encodes CASNRGGPEQYF.

This clone was detected only a few times. The chain couples TRBV5-4 to TRBJ1-3; 7 bases align to TRBD1. V shed 3 bases and J 1 base; nucleotides not matched to a gene: 4. CDR3 size: 15 residues. Germline V gives CDR1 SGHNT, CDR2 YYREEE (reference sequence). This CDR3 is CASSSGTASGNTIYF. CDR3 DNA sequence: TGTGCCAGCAGCTCAGGGACAGCATCTGGAAACACCATATATTTT.

This chain connects TRBV10-3 to TRBJ1-2, with a possible D match to TRBD1 (6 bases). Germline assignment: CDR1 ENHRY and CDR2 SYGVKD. V was clipped by 2 bases and J by 7 bases, with 14 bases between them. The CDR3 length is 14 residues. The DNA of the CDR3 is TGTGCCATCAGTGAGATGGGGGGGCGCGGTGGCTACACCTTC. Translated, it gives CAISEMGGRGGYTF.

The chain is built from TRBV24-1 and TRBJ2-1; possibly TRBD2 for D (6 bases). From germline, CDR1 is KGHDR and CDR2 SFDVKD. The germline V and J ends were trimmed by 6 bases and 0 bases, with 17 bases remaining between them. The CDR3 is 17 residues long. In nucleotides, the CDR3 is TGTGCCACCAGTAACCCAGCGGGTCCCCGCTCCTACAATGAGCAGTTCTTC. It is translated as CATSNPAGPRSYNEQFF.

The rearrangement links TRBV6-1 to TRBJ1-1; D unresolved. The V end lost 3 bases, the J end lost 0 bases, and 11 bases lay between the germline ends. Germline values: CDR1 MNHNS, CDR2 SASEGT. CDR3 size: 15 residues. CDR3 in DNA: TGTGCCAGCAGTGATATAGGAGCCATGAACACTGAAGCTTTCTTT. It specifies CASSDIGAMNTEAFF.